The rows below give T cell receptor beta chains drawn from one sample of a study of TIL therapy for anti-PD-1-resistant metastatic lung cancer. The repertoire was sequenced with immunoSEQ multiplex PCR; TCRdb's copy has only in-frame clones and lacks some. The sample consists of about 32,000 clones, 74% of them appearing once. The source was blood, collected at baseline. These receptors were obtained from a woman aged 25-80 years with non-small cell lung cancer. CDR3s include the opening cysteine and the closing phenylalanine or tryptophan. The D gene is left open where the match is weak. Clone size is stated in some rows and not others, as once, few, many or a class when expanded.

j_call v_call d_call clone_size cdr3_nt cdr3_aa
TRBJ1-1 TRBV7-8 . few TGTGCCAGCAGCTTAGTCACGGCAGTCTTTATCACTGAAGCTTTCTTT CASSLVTAVFITEAFF
TRBJ1-6 TRBV29-1 . few TGCAGCGTCCAATGGGGCGGAGATATTAATTCACCCCTCCACTTT CSVQWGGDINSPLHF
TRBJ2-5 TRBV25-1 . . TGTGCCAGCAGTGAATCTGGCTCGGAGACCCAGTACTTC CASSESGSETQYF
TRBJ1-5 TRBV5-1 TRBD1 . TGCGCCAGCACCGTTGGCAGGGGGGCAGACAATCAGCCCCAGCATTTT CASTVGRGADNQPQHF
TRBJ1-5 TRBV28 TRBD1 . TGTGCCAGCAGATGGACAGGGCGCAATCAGCCCCAGCATTTT CASRWTGRNQPQHF
TRBJ2-1 TRBV6-4 TRBD2 few TGTGCCAGCAGTAAACATAGCGGGAGCTACAATGAGCAGTTCTTC CASSKHSGSYNEQFF
TRBJ2-7 TRBV7-9 TRBD2 . TGTGCCAGCAGCTTACGACCCCCAGGCGGGAGGTCTTACGAGCAGTACTTC CASSLRPPGGRSYEQYF
TRBJ2-7 TRBV9 TRBD2 . TGTGCCAGCAACCCCGGGACTAGCAACGAGCAGTACTTC CASNPGTSNEQYF
TRBJ1-2 TRBV19 . . TGTGCCAGTAGTATAAGTCCAAAGGGTGGCTACACCTTC CASSISPKGGYTF
TRBJ2-1 TRBV5-1 TRBD2 . TGCGCCAGCAGCTGGGCGGGGGTAAACAATGAGCAGTTCTTC CASSWAGVNNEQFF
TRBJ2-7 TRBV7-9 . . TGTGCCAGCAGCCATACAGGGCGCGAGCAGTACTTC CASSHTGREQYF
TRBJ2-1 TRBV9 . . TGTGCCAGCAGCGTAGCTACAAGCCCCTCCTACAATGAGCAGTTCTTC CASSVATSPSYNEQFF
TRBJ2-1 TRBV11-2 TRBD2 few TGTGCCAGCAGCTTGGGACTAGCGAGCAATGAGCAGTTCTTC CASSLGLASNEQFF
TRBJ2-7 TRBV6-5 . . TGTGCCACCTTGGACGGGCGATACGAGCAGTACTTC CATLDGRYEQYF
TRBJ1-3 TRBV30 . . TGTGCCTGGAAATCGGATTTTGGAAACACCATATATTTT CAWKSDFGNTIYF
TRBJ2-3 TRBV25-1 TRBD2 . TGTGCCAGCAGTAGAGCGGGGGGTAGCACAGATACGCAGTATTTT CASSRAGGSTDTQYF
TRBJ2-7 TRBV30 TRBD1 . TGTGCCTGGAGTGTAAAATTAGGACAGGGAACCTACGAGCAGTACTTC CAWSVKLGQGTYEQYF
TRBJ2-1 TRBV15 . . TGTGCCACTACCCATGGTTGGTCCTACAATGAGCAGTTCTTC CATTHGWSYNEQFF
TRBJ1-2 TRBV7-9 . . TGTGCCAGCAGCCCTCCGGGACAATCTAGAGGCTACACCTTC CASSPPGQSRGYTF
TRBJ2-7 TRBV29-1 TRBD1 . TGCAGCGCCTCCGGGACAGGGGTCTACGAGCAGTACTTC CSASGTGVYEQYF
TRBJ2-3 TRBV30 . . TGTGCCTGGGGACCCTCGGTCGGAGTAGGCACAGATACGCAGTATTTT CAWGPSVGVGTDTQYF
TRBJ1-1 TRBV19 TRBD1 . TGTGCCAGTAGTATGTTAAGGGGGCAGGGCACTGAAGCTTTCTTT CASSMLRGQGTEAFF
TRBJ1-3 TRBV6-5 TRBD1 . TGTGCCAGCAGCTGGACAGGCTCTGGAAACACCATATATTTT CASSWTGSGNTIYF
TRBJ2-2 TRBV25-1 TRBD1 . TGTGCCAGCCTGCCAAGAGACAGGGGCACCGGGGAGCTGTTTTTT CASLPRDRGTGELFF
TRBJ1-5 TRBV19 . . TGTGCCAGTAGAACTACGGGCAGTAGCAATCAGCCCCAGCATTTT CASRTTGSSNQPQHF
TRBJ2-5 TRBV9 TRBD1 . TGTGCCAGCAGCCCCGAACAGGGGGCGACCCAGTACTTC CASSPEQGATQYF
TRBJ2-3 TRBV6-6 . . TGTGCCAGCAGCTGGAGGGGAGATACGCAGTATTTT CASSWRGDTQYF
TRBJ2-1 TRBV5-4 TRBD2 . TGTGCCAGCAGCTTTGGGGGGGACGGGAGCTACAATGAGCAGTTCTTC CASSFGGDGSYNEQFF
TRBJ1-4 TRBV5-4 . . TGTGCCAGCAGCTTGGAGGCCGCGAATGAAAAACTGTTTTTT CASSLEAANEKLFF
TRBJ2-5 TRBV29-1 . . TGCAGCGTACGAGGGGGGGCCGGGGAGACCCAGTACTTC CSVRGGAGETQYF
TRBJ1-2 TRBV6-1 . once TGTGCCAGCAGCCAGGGCCATGGCTACACCTTC CASSQGHGYTF
TRBJ2-1 TRBV6-5 . . TGTGCCAGCAGACCCCCCGAAAAGACCTACAATGAGCAGTTCTTC CASRPPEKTYNEQFF
TRBJ2-1 TRBV6-5 TRBD2 few TGTGCCAGCAGTTACTCGGCTAGCGGGAGTACTGAGCAGTTCTTC CASSYSASGSTEQFF
TRBJ2-5 TRBV6-5 . . TGTGCCAGCAGTTACCCAGGACTGGCTCAAGAGACCCAGTACTTC CASSYPGLAQETQYF
TRBJ2-1 TRBV4-2 . few TGTGCCAGCAGTCAGACCCTTGTTAGCTCGGATGAGCAGTTCTTC CASSQTLVSSDEQFF
TRBJ2-1 TRBV27 . few TGTGCCAGCAGTTATTCTCCTATGGGCGACAATGAGCAGTTCTTC CASSYSPMGDNEQFF
TRBJ2-5 TRBV4-2 TRBD2 . TGTGCCAGCAGCAAATCGTCCGGGGGGAGCGAAGAGACCCAGTACTTC CASSKSSGGSEETQYF
TRBJ2-1 TRBV28 . . TGTGCCACCGACGGGACCCCCTACAATGAGCAGTTCTTC CATDGTPYNEQFF
TRBJ2-1 TRBV19 . . TGTGCCAGTTCCCTTGGGTTGAGCTCCTACAATGAGCAGTTCTTC CASSLGLSSYNEQFF
TRBJ2-1 TRBV5-5 TRBD2 few TGTGCCAGCAGCTCAGGACTAGCGGGGGGCTCCTACAATGAGCAGTTCTTC CASSSGLAGGSYNEQFF
TRBJ2-5 TRBV28 . . TGTGCCAGCAGTTCCAATCAGGGACGTCAAGAGACCCAGTACTTC CASSSNQGRQETQYF
TRBJ1-1 TRBV5-4 . medium-sized TGTGCCAGCAGCTTGGCCAGGGCGAACACTGAAGCTTTCTTT CASSLARANTEAFF
TRBJ1-2 TRBV11-2 TRBD1 . TGTGCCAGCAGCTTTGATACAGGGGCTGGCTACACCTTC CASSFDTGAGYTF
TRBJ1-1 TRBV14 . . TGTGCCAGCAGCCAAGATATGGGTCTGAACACTGAAGCTTTCTTT CASSQDMGLNTEAFF
TRBJ2-7 TRBV11-2 . . TGTGCCAGCAGCCAGGGGCGCGGCATCAATCTCGTCGAGCAGTACTTC CASSQGRGINLVEQYF
TRBJ1-2 TRBV19 . few TGTGCCAGTAGTATCGAGGACAGATACGGCTACACCTTC CASSIEDRYGYTF
TRBJ2-7 TRBV18 . few TGTGCCAGCTCACCCGGACAGACCAAAACCTACGAGCAGTACTTC CASSPGQTKTYEQYF
TRBJ2-7 TRBV19 TRBD2 . TGTGCCAGTAGTAAAAGGGCTGCTAGCGGGAGTGACGAGCAGTACTTC CASSKRAASGSDEQYF